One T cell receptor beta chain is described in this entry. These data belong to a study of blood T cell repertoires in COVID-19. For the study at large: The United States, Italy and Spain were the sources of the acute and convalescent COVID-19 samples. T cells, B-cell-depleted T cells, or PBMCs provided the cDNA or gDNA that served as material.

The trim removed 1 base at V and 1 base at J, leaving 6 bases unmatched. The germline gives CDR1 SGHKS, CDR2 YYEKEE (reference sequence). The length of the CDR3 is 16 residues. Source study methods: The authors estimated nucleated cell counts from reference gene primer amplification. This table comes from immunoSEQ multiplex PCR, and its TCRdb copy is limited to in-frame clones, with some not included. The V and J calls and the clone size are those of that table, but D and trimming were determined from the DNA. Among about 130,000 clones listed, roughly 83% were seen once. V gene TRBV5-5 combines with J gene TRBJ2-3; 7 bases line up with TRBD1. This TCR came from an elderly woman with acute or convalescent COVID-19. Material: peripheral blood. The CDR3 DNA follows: TGTGCCAGCAGCTTGAGGGTGGGGACAGGCACAGATACGCAGTATTTT. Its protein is CASSLRVGTGTDTQYF. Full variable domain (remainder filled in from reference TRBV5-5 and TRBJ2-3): DAGVTQSPTHLIKTRGQQVTLRCSPISGHKSVSWYQQVLGQGPQFIFQYYEKEERGRGNFPDRFSARQFPNYSSELNVNALLLGDSALYLCASSLRVGTGTDTQYFGPGTRLTVL.